Listed below are T cell receptor beta chains from one sample, sequenced in a study of cytomegalovirus exposure and HLA in healthy donors. Some clones are missing from TCRdb's copy, which holds only in-frame ones; the method was immunoSEQ multiplex PCR. The sample includes about 160,000 clones, 65% to 85% seen only once; the top ten take 1.3% to 1.5%. The specimen was PBMCs. These receptors originate from a man aged 55 to 70 in good health and CMV-seronegative. The CDR3 runs from the conserved cysteine through the conserved F or W. The D gene is left open where the match is weak. Rows may omit the clone size; those that give it use once, few, many or a size class.

abundance	v_gene	j_gene	d_gene	CDR3aa	CDR3nt
.	TRBV7-8	TRBJ2-7	TRBD2	CASSFAGGTYEQYF	TGTGCCAGCAGCTTTGCGGGGGGGACCTACGAGCAGTACTTC
.	TRBV5-4	TRBJ2-7	TRBD2	CASSATSGGSYEQYF	TGTGCCAGCAGCGCAACTAGCGGGGGCTCCTACGAGCAGTACTTC
.	TRBV7-9	TRBJ2-5	TRBD2	CASSLKWGLASTPQETQYF	TGTGCCAGCAGCTTAAAATGGGGACTAGCGAGTACCCCCCAAGAGACCCAGTACTTC
.	TRBV27	TRBJ2-7	TRBD1	CASRQFGTGDYEQYF	TGTGCCAGCAGACAATTCGGGACAGGAGACTACGAGCAGTACTTC
few	TRBV6-1	TRBJ2-6	.	CASSEESGGANVLTF	TGTGCCAGCAGTGAAGAGTCAGGGGGGGCCAACGTCCTGACTTTC
.	TRBV6-5	TRBJ2-3	TRBD2	CASSSPSGLGTDTQYF	TGTGCCAGCAGTTCCCCTAGCGGGCTGGGTACAGATACGCAGTATTTT
.	TRBV10-3	TRBJ1-2	.	CAISEGGRGYGYTF	TGTGCCATCAGTGAGGGGGGCCGGGGCTATGGCTACACCTTC
.	TRBV14	TRBJ2-7	.	CASSQDTGEVYEQYF	TGTGCCAGCAGCCAAGATACAGGGGAGGTCTACGAGCAGTACTTC
.	TRBV4-2	TRBJ2-1	.	CASSQGGRNNEQFF	TGTGCCAGCAGCCAAGGGGGGCGAAACAATGAGCAGTTCTTC
few	TRBV5-4	TRBJ1-2	.	CASSKDKNYGYTF	TGTGCCAGCAGCAAAGACAAGAACTATGGCTACACCTTC
.	TRBV6-5	TRBJ2-2	.	CASTKNTGELFF	TGTGCCAGCACCAAGAACACCGGGGAGCTGTTTTTT
.	TRBV6-1	TRBJ1-2	.	CASREGAVDGYTF	TGTGCCAGCAGAGAAGGGGCAGTAGACGGCTACACCTTC
.	TRBV7-2	TRBJ2-3	.	CASSPGGALGGTQYF	TGTGCCAGCAGCCCCGGCGGGGCCTTGGGGGGTACGCAGTATTTT
.	TRBV19	TRBJ2-1	.	CASSIGSSYNEQFF	TGTGCCAGTAGTATTGGGAGCTCCTACAATGAGCAGTTCTTC
.	TRBV28	TRBJ1-5	.	CASSTTAGGSQPQHF	TGTGCCAGCAGTACCACGGCAGGAGGATCCCAGCCCCAGCATTTT
.	TRBV4-1	TRBJ2-7	.	CASSQDPQALYEQYF	TGCGCCAGCAGCCAAGACCCCCAGGCCCTCTACGAGCAGTACTTC
.	TRBV2	TRBJ1-4	.	CASSDARFNEKLFF	TGTGCCAGCAGTGATGCGCGGTTTAATGAAAAACTGTTTTTT
.	TRBV7-9	TRBJ2-3	.	CSSSYTGDTQYF	TGTTCCAGCAGCTATACCGGAGATACGCAGTATTTT
.	TRBV4-3	TRBJ2-5	.	CASSQVGAVSETQYF	TGCGCCAGCAGCCAAGTGGGAGCAGTGTCAGAGACCCAGTACTTC
once	TRBV5-5	TRBJ1-1	.	CASSLWGGDTEAFF	TGTGCCAGCAGCTTGTGGGGGGGTGACACTGAAGCTTTCTTT
.	TRBV11-2	TRBJ2-5	.	CASSKKYRQDIQETQYF	TGTGCCAGCAGCAAGAAATACCGACAGGACATCCAAGAGACCCAGTACTTC
.	TRBV5-1	TRBJ2-7	TRBD1	CASSLVLPGTVFSRQPYEQYF	TGCGCCAGCAGCTTGGTTTTGCCTGGGACAGTGTTTAGTAGGCAACCCTACGAGCAGTACTTC
once	TRBV2	TRBJ2-5	TRBD2	CASTGTSGETQYF	TGTGCCAGCACTGGGACTAGCGGGGAGACCCAGTACTTC
once	TRBV18	TRBJ2-5	.	CASSPLPGSQKETQYF	TGTGCCAGCTCACCTCTGCCCGGGAGCCAGAAAGAGACCCAGTACTTC
.	TRBV7-9	TRBJ1-5	TRBD1	CASSFGTGRNQPQHF	TGTGCCAGCAGCTTCGGGACAGGGAGGAATCAGCCCCAGCATTTT
.	TRBV4-2	TRBJ2-5	TRBD1	CASSQAGAGGAETQYF	TGTGCCAGCAGCCAAGCTGGGGCAGGGGGCGCGGAGACCCAGTACTTC